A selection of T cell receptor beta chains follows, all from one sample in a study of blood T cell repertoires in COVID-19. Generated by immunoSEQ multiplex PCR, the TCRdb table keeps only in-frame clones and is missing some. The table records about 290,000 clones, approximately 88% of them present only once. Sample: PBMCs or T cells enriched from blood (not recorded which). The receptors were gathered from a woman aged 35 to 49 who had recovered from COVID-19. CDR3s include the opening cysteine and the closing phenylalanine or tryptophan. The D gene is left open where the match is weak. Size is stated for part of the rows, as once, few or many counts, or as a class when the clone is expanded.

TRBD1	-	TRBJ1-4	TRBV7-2	CASSDQGTANEKLFF	TGTGCCAGCAGCGACCAAGGGACAGCAAATGAAAAACTGTTTTTT
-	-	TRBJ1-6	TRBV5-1	CASSLGVGVNSPLHF	TGCGCCAGCAGCTTGGGGGTCGGGGTCAATTCACCCCTCCACTTT
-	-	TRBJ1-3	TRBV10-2	CASSAQASGNTIYF	TGCGCCAGCAGCGCACAGGCTTCTGGAAACACCATATATTTT
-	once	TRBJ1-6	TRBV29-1	CSARLGSSNSPLHF	TGCAGCGCCCGGTTGGGATCTAGCAATTCACCCCTCCACTTT
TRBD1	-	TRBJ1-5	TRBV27	CASSKWDSYSNQPQHF	TGTGCCAGCAGTAAATGGGACAGCTATAGCAATCAGCCCCAGCATTTT
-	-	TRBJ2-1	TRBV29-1	CSVEGAVNEQFF	TGCAGCGTTGAGGGGGCAGTCAATGAGCAGTTCTTC
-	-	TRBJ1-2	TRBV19	CASSILQGSNGYTF	TGTGCCAGTAGTATACTACAGGGATCCAATGGCTACACCTTC
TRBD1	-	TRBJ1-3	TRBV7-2	CASSINRGLGNTIYF	TGTGCCAGCAGCATAAACAGGGGGCTTGGAAACACCATATATTTT
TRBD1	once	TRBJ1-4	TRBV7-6	CASSRQGLNEKLFF	TGTGCCAGCAGCCGACAGGGCCTTAATGAAAAACTGTTTTTT
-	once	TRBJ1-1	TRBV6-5	CASCFDPGTEAFF	TGTGCCAGCTGTTTTGATCCGGGGACTGAAGCTTTCTTT
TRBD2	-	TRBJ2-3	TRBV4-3	CASSQGLAGVGYTDTQYF	TGCGCCAGCAGCCAAGGGCTAGCGGGAGTGGGTTACACAGATACGCAGTATTTT
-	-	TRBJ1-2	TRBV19	CASSIGLRGRENGYTF	TGTGCCAGTAGTATAGGGTTAAGGGGCAGGGAAAATGGCTACACCTTC
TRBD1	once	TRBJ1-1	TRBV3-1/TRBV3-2	CASSHLIPRTGPNTEAFF	TGTGCCAGCAGCCACCTTATTCCCCGGACAGGACCGAACACTGAAGCTTTCTTT
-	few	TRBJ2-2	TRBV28	CASSPYSYTGELFF	TGTGCCAGCAGTCCGTACAGCTACACCGGGGAGCTGTTTTTT
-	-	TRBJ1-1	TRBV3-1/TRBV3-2	CASSPGERGTEAFF	TGTGCCAGCAGCCCCGGAGAGCGGGGAACCGAAGCTTTCTTT
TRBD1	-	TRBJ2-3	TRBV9	CASSVRTGVTDTQYF	TGTGCCAGCAGCGTAAGGACAGGGGTGACAGATACGCAGTATTTT
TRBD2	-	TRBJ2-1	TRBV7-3	CASSLNAFNSGGAYNEQFF	TGTGCCAGCAGCTTAAACGCTTTCAATAGCGGGGGGGCCTACAATGAGCAGTTCTTC
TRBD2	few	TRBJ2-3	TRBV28	CASSELAGWEYF	TGTGCCAGCAGCGAACTAGCGGGGTGGGAGTATTTT
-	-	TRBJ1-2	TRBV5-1	CASSLAGVKNGYTF	TGCGCCAGCAGCTTGGCGGGAGTGAAAAATGGCTACACCTTC
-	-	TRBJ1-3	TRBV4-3	CASSQLTGYSGNTIYF	TGCGCCAGCAGCCAACTGACAGGATACTCTGGAAACACCATATATTTT
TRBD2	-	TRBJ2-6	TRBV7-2	CASSPSGGYSGANVLTF	TGTGCCAGCAGCCCCTCGGGGGGTTACTCTGGGGCCAACGTCCTGACTTTC
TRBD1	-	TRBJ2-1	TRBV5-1	CASSLISGQGYNEQFF	TGCGCCAGCAGCTTGATATCCGGACAGGGCTACAATGAGCAGTTCTTC
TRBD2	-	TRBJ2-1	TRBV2	CASSQTSDGTGEQFF	TGTGCCAGCAGCCAGACTAGCGACGGGACCGGGGAGCAGTTCTTC